This is a list of T cell receptor beta chains from one sample in a study of T cell repertoires in cytomegalovirus infection. TCRdb reprocessed the reads via MiXCR and lists one record per CDR3 protein. Of 480,000 or so distinct CDR3 sequences in the sample, approximately 10% were seen once. Sequenced sample: PBMCs. The receptors were sampled from a human donor in good health (CMV status not recorded). Some clones in this sample may be carry-over from other donors' samples. Each CDR3 is given with its conserved first and last residue. A D gene is named only where the DNA matches it firmly. Clone sizes are given selectively: once, few, many, or a class where the clone is expanded.

TRBD1,TRBJ1-1,many,TRBV6-1,CASSSTGPTAEAFF,TGTGCCAGCAGTTCGACAGGGCCTACGGCTGAAGCTTTCTTT
TRBD2,TRBJ2-1,many,TRBV5-6,CASRPEREYFNEQFF,TGTGCCAGCAGACCTGAGCGGGAGTACTTCAATGAGCAGTTCTTC
-,TRBJ1-6,many,TRBV12-3/TRBV12-4,CASSLRWTVTSSYNSPLHF,TGTGCCAGCAGTTTACGATGGACCGTGACTAGCTCCTATAATTCACCCCTCCACTTT
-,TRBJ2-3,-,TRBV18,CASSPPGFGRAGDTQYF,TGTGCCAGCTCACCGCCCGGGTTCGGAAGAGCGGGAGATACGCAGTATTTT
-,TRBJ1-2,many,TRBV10-3,CAIRGEVLNYGYTF,TGTGCCATCAGGGGTGAAGTCCTCAACTATGGCTACACCTTC
TRBD1,TRBJ2-1,few,TRBV4-1,CASSFPTGGRNEQFF,TGCGCCAGCAGCTTCCCGACAGGGGGCAGGAATGAGCAGTTCTTC
-,TRBJ2-3,many,TRBV19,CASSKPSTDTQYF,TGTGCCAGTAGTAAGCCTAGCACAGATACGCAGTATTTT
TRBD2,TRBJ2-1,-,TRBV28,CASSLSPLAGTYNEQFF,TGTGCCAGCAGTTTGAGTCCCCTAGCGGGTACCTACAATGAGCAGTTCTTC
TRBD1,TRBJ2-7,many,TRBV24-1,CATSDWTGQTYEQYF,TGTGCCACCAGTGATTGGACAGGGCAGACCTACGAGCAGTACTTC
TRBD1,TRBJ2-3,many,TRBV19,CASRTGTGDTDTQYF,TGTGCCAGTCGAACCGGGACAGGGGACACAGATACGCAGTATTTT
-,TRBJ1-5,many,TRBV6-1,CASSQTGPQPQHF,TGTGCCAGCAGTCAGACAGGCCCTCAGCCCCAGCATTTT
TRBD1,TRBJ1-2,many,TRBV6-5,CASSYTTGNYGYTF,TGTGCCAGCAGTTACACGACAGGGAACTATGGCTACACCTTC
-,TRBJ2-7,many,TRBV7-3,CASSSHAGYEQYF,TGTGCCAGCAGCTCGCATGCAGGATACGAGCAGTACTTC
TRBD1,TRBJ2-3,-,TRBV6-1,CASSEPVTGVRADTQYF,TGTGCCAGCAGTGAACCGGTGACAGGGGTTAGGGCAGATACGCAGTATTTT
-,TRBJ1-5,many,TRBV10-3,CAISEGSGQPQHF,TGTGCCATCAGTGAGGGGAGCGGTCAGCCCCAGCATTTT
TRBD2,TRBJ2-1,-,TRBV7-3,CASSLDSGRRNEQFF,TGTGCCAGCAGCTTAGACAGCGGGAGGAGGAATGAGCAGTTCTTC
-,TRBJ2-1,few,TRBV7-9,CASSPDERRFF,TGTGCCAGCAGCCCCGACGAACGGCGGTTCTTC
TRBD1,TRBJ1-4,many,TRBV12-3/TRBV12-4,CASSRAGTGNGGEKLFF,TGTGCCAGCAGCCGCGCCGGGACAGGGAATGGGGGAGAAAAACTGTTTTTT
TRBD1,TRBJ1-3,many,TRBV5-4,CASSSTGGAIGNTIYF,TGTGCCAGCAGCTCTACAGGGGGCGCGATTGGAAACACCATATATTTT
TRBD1,TRBJ1-2,many,TRBV12-3/TRBV12-4,CASAGTGDYGYTF,TGTGCCAGCGCCGGGACAGGGGACTATGGCTACACCTTC
TRBD1,TRBJ2-3,few,TRBV7-9,CASSGSGGDDTQYF,TGTGCCAGCAGCGGGTCAGGGGGCGACGATACGCAGTATTTT
-,TRBJ2-1,many,TRBV12-3/TRBV12-4,CASSSMGVTYNEQFF,TGTGCCAGCAGTTCGATGGGGGTCACCTACAATGAGCAGTTCTTC
-,TRBJ2-2,many,TRBV12-5,CASGLAYTGELFF,TGTGCTAGTGGTTTGGCCTACACCGGGGAGCTGTTTTTT
-,TRBJ1-2,many,TRBV3-1,CASSQDHYGYTF,TGTGCCAGCAGCCAAGATCACTATGGCTACACCTTC
TRBD1,TRBJ1-4,many,TRBV7-8,CASSLGQGPEKLFF,TGTGCCAGCAGCTTAGGACAGGGTCCCGAAAAACTGTTTTTT
TRBD2,TRBJ2-7,many,TRBV7-9,CASSSRPGTSGRAGYEQYF,TGTGCCAGCAGCTCCCGTCCCGGGACTAGCGGGAGGGCCGGGTACGAGCAGTACTTC
-,TRBJ2-1,many,TRBV5-1,CASSLEADQEQFF,TGCGCCAGCAGCTTGGAGGCGGACCAGGAGCAGTTCTTC
TRBD1,TRBJ1-2,many,TRBV7-9,CASSPNRGGNGYTF,TGTGCCAGCAGTCCCAACAGGGGAGGGAATGGCTACACCTTC
-,TRBJ1-5,many,TRBV6-1,CASSAQRLNQPQHF,TGTGCCAGCAGTGCGCAGCGTCTCAATCAGCCCCAGCATTTT
TRBD2,TRBJ2-5,many,TRBV19,CASSTRLAGVETQYF,TGTGCCAGTAGTACCCGACTAGCGGGGGTAGAGACCCAGTACTTC
-,TRBJ1-1,-,TRBV5-1,CASSLNPLSNTEAFF,TGCGCCAGCAGTCTCAACCCCTTGTCGAACACTGAAGCTTTCTTT
TRBD2,TRBJ2-1,many,TRBV5-4,CASSPRGGRAENEQFF,TGTGCCAGCAGCCCCCGTGGCGGGAGGGCCGAGAATGAGCAGTTCTTC